The following is a T cell receptor (beta chain) sequence with its context. The data derive from a study of cytomegalovirus exposure and HLA in healthy donors. The PCR had 60 Vbeta and 13 Jbeta primers. Using immunoSEQ multiplex PCR, the repertoire was profiled, and TCRdb retains in-frame clones only, with some absent. The repertoire consists of about 180,000 clones, with about 81% occurring once and the leading ten covering under 2.5%. There are 14 residues in the CDR3. CDR1 is SGHRS, CDR2 YFSETQ, per germline. Trimming stripped 1 base from V and 2 bases from J, with 9 bases between. This TCR was recovered from a woman aged 25 to 45 in good health and CMV-seronegative. V is TRBV5-1 and J is TRBJ2-5, with a tentative D call TRBD1 (5 bases). The sequenced sample consisted of PBMCs. CDR3 sequence: CASSLSQGQETQYF. DNA for the CDR3: TGCGCCAGCAGCTTGAGTCAGGGACAAGAGACCCAGTACTTC.